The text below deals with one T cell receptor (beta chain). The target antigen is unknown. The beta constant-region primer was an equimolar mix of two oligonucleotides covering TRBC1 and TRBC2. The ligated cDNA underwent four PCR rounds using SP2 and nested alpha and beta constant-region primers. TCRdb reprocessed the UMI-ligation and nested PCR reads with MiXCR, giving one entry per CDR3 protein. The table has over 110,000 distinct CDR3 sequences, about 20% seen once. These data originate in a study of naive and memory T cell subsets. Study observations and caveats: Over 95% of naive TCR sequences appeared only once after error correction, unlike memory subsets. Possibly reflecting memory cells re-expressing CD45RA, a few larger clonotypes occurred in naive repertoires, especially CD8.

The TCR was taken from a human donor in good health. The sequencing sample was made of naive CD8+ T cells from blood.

CDR3 DNA: TGCAGTGCTAGAGAAAGGGACACCACGGGCTACACCTTC. It is translated as CSARERDTTGYTF. The chain links TRBV20-1 to TRBJ1-2; D perhaps matches TRBD1 (6 bases). Looked up from germline, CDR1 is DFQATT and CDR2 is SNEGSKA (reference sequence). The CDR3 has 13 residues. The V and J ends lost 0 bases and 8 bases respectively, with 13 bases between them.